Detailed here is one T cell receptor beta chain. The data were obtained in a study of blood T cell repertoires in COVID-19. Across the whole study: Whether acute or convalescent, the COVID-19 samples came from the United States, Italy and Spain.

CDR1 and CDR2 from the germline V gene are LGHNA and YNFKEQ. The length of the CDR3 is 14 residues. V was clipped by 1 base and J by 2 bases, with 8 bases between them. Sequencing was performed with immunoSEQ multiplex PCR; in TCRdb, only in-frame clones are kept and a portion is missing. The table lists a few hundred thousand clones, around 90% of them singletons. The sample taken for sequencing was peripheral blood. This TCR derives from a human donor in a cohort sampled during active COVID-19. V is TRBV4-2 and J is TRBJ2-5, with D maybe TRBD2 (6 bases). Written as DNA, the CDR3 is TGTGCCAGCAGCCAAGCGGCGGGGCAAGAGACCCAGTACTTC. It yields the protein CASSQAAGQETQYF.